This T cell receptor (beta chain) emerged from a study of radiation and T cells in renal cell carcinoma. Background on the study: Nephrectomy followed 15 Gy stereotactic body radiation by 4 weeks.

Comments on this clone: Its antigen is currently unknown.

The assay was immunoSEQ multiplex PCR, and TCRdb's table has in-frame clones only and misses some. The repertoire includes more than 95,000 clones, about four fifths of them detected once, and 3% sits in the top ten. Indicated time point: baseline pretreatment blood. Treatment: 15 Gy SBRT to primary tumor, nephrectomy 4 weeks later. Clear cell pathology was present in this patient's renal cell carcinoma. Study findings and constraints: No pretreatment tumor biopsies were available for baseline clonotypes. In blood, top tumor clones expanded by 2 weeks, shrinking by 4.

V lost 0 bases to trimming and J lost 2 bases, with 8 bases between them. The V gene's germline CDR1 is SGHRS and CDR2 YFSETQ. The CDR3 is 14 residues long. This specimen was blood, taken from a patient whose treatment included radiotherapy and nephrectomy. This receptor was obtained from a woman in her sixties with renal cell carcinoma. V gene TRBV5-1 combines with J gene TRBJ2-5; no clear D gene. The CDR3 region is CASSLVPSQETQYF. The CDR3 DNA follows: TGCGCCAGCAGCTTGGTTCCCTCTCAAGAGACCCAGTACTTC.